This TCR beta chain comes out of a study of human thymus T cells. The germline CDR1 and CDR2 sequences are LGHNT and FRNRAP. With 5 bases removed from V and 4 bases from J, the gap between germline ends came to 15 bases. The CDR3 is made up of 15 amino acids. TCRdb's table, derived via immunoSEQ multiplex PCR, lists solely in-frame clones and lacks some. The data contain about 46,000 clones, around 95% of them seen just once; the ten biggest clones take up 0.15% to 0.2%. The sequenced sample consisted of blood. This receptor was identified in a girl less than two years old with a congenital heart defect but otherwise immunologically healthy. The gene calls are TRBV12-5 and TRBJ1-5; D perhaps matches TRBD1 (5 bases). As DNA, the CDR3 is TGTGCTAGTGGTCCGCCGGGGGGAATAAATCAGCCCCAGCATTTT. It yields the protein CASGPPGGINQPQHF.